Following are 12 T cell receptor beta chains from one sample sequenced in a study of blood T cell repertoires in COVID-19 (dated by TCRdb to about 2020). The library was built by means of the immunoSEQ multiplex PCR assay. TCRdb limited this immuneACCESS table to in-frame rearrangements with V and J called. A share of clones is missing; checked studies link under half to unresolved V genes, and the rest is unexplained. The sample table holds fewer than 250,000 clones, of which about 82% were seen once. The ten largest clones capture more than 9% of the sample. The sample consisted of peripheral blood. These receptors came from an elderly woman with acute or convalescent COVID-19.

The rearrangement links TRBV29-1 to TRBJ1-1, with 8 bases matching TRBD1. Trimming removed 7 bases from V and 5 bases from J; junction bases left unmatched: 6. The CDR3 runs 12 residues. The V gene's germline CDR1 is SQVTM and CDR2 ANQGSEA. As DNA, the CDR3 is TGCAGCGGAACACAGGGGGATACTGAAGCTTTCTTT. Protein product: CSGTQGDTEAFF.

This clone was counted once. The chain has TRBV5-1 and TRBJ2-3, with TRBD1 as a possible D gene (5 bases). The V gene's germline CDR1 is SGHRS and CDR2 YFSETQ. Trimming removed 0 bases from V and 0 bases from J, with 11 bases in between. This CDR3 contains 16 residues. The CDR3 DNA reads as TGCGCCAGCAGCTTGGGCAGGGTACCAAGCACAGATACGCAGTATTTT. It encodes CASSLGRVPSTDTQYF.

The chain links TRBV5-8 to TRBJ2-7; 8 positions match TRBD1. The V and J ends lost 3 bases and 5 bases, in that order; junction bases with no gene match: 10. The CDR3 has 15 amino acids. Germline lookup yields CDR1 SGHTS and CDR2 YDEGEE. The CDR3, as DNA: TGTGCCAGCAGCTATGGGGACAGGATAGGCGACGAGCAGTACTTC. Residues: CASSYGDRIGDEQYF.

This clone has a handful of counts. The gene calls are TRBV3-1 (or the pseudogene TRBV3-2) and TRBJ2-5, with D perhaps matching TRBD2 (5 bases). The CDR3 is 15 amino acids. V lost 1 base and J lost 4, with 13 bases in between. From germline, CDR1 is LGHDT and CDR2 YNNKEL (reference sequence). CDR3 amino acids: CASSQGAGGRETQYF. The CDR3 bases are TGTGCCAGCAGCCAAGGCGCAGGAGGTCGAGAGACCCAGTACTTC.

This CDR3 reads CASSVEPDGLRAEAFF. The CDR3 DNA reads TGTGCCAGCAGCGTAGAACCAGACGGCCTGAGGGCTGAAGCTTTCTTT. The J gene is TRBJ1-1, the V gene TRBV9; D call uncertain. With 0 bases removed from V and 6 bases from J, the gap between germline ends came to 18 bases. This CDR3 is built from 16 residues. Germline CDR1 SGDLS, CDR2 YYNGEE.

This clone was detected only once. This sequence joins TRBV10-3 and TRBJ2-7; D is possibly TRBD1 (6 bases). Germline CDR1 is ENHRY and CDR2 is SYGVKD. Trimming took 0 bases from V and 12 from J, leaving 18 bases between them. CDR3 length: 14 amino acids. As DNA, the CDR3 is TGTGCCATCAGTGAGTCGACGGCTCCGGGACAATTGTACTTC. Translation gives CAISESTAPGQLYF.

The V gene is TRBV6-5, the J gene TRBJ2-7, with D perhaps matching TRBD2 (5 bases). CDR1 and CDR2 (germline): MNHEY, SVGAGI. This CDR3 is 14 amino acids long. With 3 bases removed from V and 3 bases from J, the gap between germline ends came to 12 bases. CDR3 amino acids: CASSYTSRGYEQYF. The CDR3 DNA reads as TGTGCCAGCAGTTATACTTCACGGGGCTACGAGCAGTACTTC.

This clone was seen only a few times. The chain is built from TRBV11-1 and TRBJ2-2; 9 positions agree with TRBD1. Trimming at V came to 5 bases and at J to 5 bases, leaving 6 bases not matched to a gene. The CDR3 covers 15 residues. Germline V gene data show CDR1 as SGHAT and CDR2 as FQDESV (reference sequence). The CDR3 protein is CASSPDRGKTGELFF. The CDR3 DNA sequence: TGTGCCAGCAGCCCGGACAGGGGAAAGACCGGGGAGCTGTTTTTT.

This chain joins TRBV25-1 and TRBJ1-6; unclear D gene. This CDR3 spans 17 amino acids. V gave up 5 bases and J gave up 6 bases, with 20 bases separating them. Germline V gives CDR1 MGHDK, CDR2 SYGVNS. The CDR3 DNA follows: TGTGCCAGCAGTTCCCCCGGGAGCACAGTCCTTAATTCACCCCTCCACTTT. It translates to CASSSPGSTVLNSPLHF.

On this clone itself: This sample includes further DNA sequences coding for the same CDR3. The chain uses TRBV30 and TRBJ1-1, with D possibly matching TRBD1 (6 bases). V lost 0 bases, J lost 1 base, and 9 bases lay in between. This CDR3 has 14 amino acids. Germline V gives CDR1 GTSNPN, CDR2 SVGIG (reference sequence). CDR3 amino acids: CAWSVLQGNTEAFF. The CDR3 DNA follows: TGTGCCTGGAGTGTACTACAGGGGAACACTGAAGCTTTCTTT.

This clone appeared once. The chain links TRBV4-3 to TRBJ2-7; D is perhaps TRBD1 (6 bases). The ends were cut back, 4 bases at V and 1 base at J, with 8 bases in the middle. CDR1 LGHNA and CDR2 YSLEER come from the germline V gene. The CDR3 totals 13 residues. CDR3 region: CASSPGQSYEQYF. CDR3 nucleotides: TGCGCCAGCAGCCCCGGACAGTCCTACGAGCAGTACTTC.

This clone was seen once. This chain uses TRBV5-1 with TRBJ2-2, with 7 nucleotides matching TRBD2. Germline lookup yields CDR1 SGHRS and CDR2 YFSETQ. V lost 3 bases, J lost 6 bases, and 8 bases stayed unmatched. This CDR3 comprises 15 residues. The CDR3 nucleotides read TGCGCCAGCAGCTACGGGACTACCGCCCCCGGGGAGCTGTTTTTT. Translated, it gives CASSYGTTAPGELFF. Variable domain in full (rest from reference TRBV5-1 and TRBJ2-2): KAGVTQTPRYLIKTRGQQVTLSCSPISGHRSVSWYQQTPGQGLQFLFEYFSETQRNKGNFPGRFSGRQFSNSRSEMNVSTLELGDSALYLCASSYGTTAPGELFFGEGSRLTVL.